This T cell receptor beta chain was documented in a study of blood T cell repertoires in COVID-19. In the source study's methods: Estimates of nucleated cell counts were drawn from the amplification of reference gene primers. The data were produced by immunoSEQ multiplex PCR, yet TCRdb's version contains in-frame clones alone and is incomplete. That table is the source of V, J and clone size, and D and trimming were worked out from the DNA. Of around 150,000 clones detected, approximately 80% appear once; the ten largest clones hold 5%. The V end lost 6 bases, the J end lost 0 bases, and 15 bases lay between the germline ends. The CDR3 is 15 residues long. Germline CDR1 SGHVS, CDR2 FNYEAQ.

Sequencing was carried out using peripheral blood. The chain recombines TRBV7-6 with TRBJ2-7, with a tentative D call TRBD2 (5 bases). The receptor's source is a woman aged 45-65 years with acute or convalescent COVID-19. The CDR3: CASSTRVGPSYEQYF. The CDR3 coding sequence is TGTGCCAGCAGTACTAGGGTTGGGCCCTCCTACGAGCAGTACTTC.